One TCR beta chain is described in this entry. Its antigen is not known. This sample stems from a study of cytomegalovirus exposure and HLA in healthy donors. Study-wide points: Further analysis, carried out later, found HLA-associated TCR beta chains more clonally expanded than equally common other chains.

Per germline, CDR1 MDHEN and CDR2 SYDVKM. V lost 1 base, J lost 2 bases, and 9 bases lay in between. The CDR3 has 14 residues. 60 Vbeta and 13 Jbeta primers were used in PCR. TCRdb's copy holds only in-frame clones and misses some; the assay was immunoSEQ multiplex PCR. The table lists about 110,000 clones, 60% to 85% of them singletons. Sequences were obtained from PBMCs. The gene calls are TRBV28 and TRBJ2-7, with D maybe TRBD2 (6 bases). This clonotype was obtained from a female donor in good health and CMV-seropositive. CDR3 region: CASSLSGLPYEQYF. For the CDR3, the DNA is TGTGCCAGCAGTTTATCGGGACTCCCCTACGAGCAGTACTTC. Combining the CDR3 with reference TRBV28 and TRBJ2-7 gives the whole variable domain DVKVTQSSRYLVKRTGEKVFLECVQDMDHENMFWYRQDPGLGLRLIYFSYDVKMKEKGDIPEGYSVSREKKERFSLILESASTNQTSMYLCASSLSGLPYEQYFGPGTRLTVT.